This T cell receptor beta chain was profiled in a study of cytomegalovirus exposure and HLA in healthy donors. Study-level findings and limits: There were 164 TCR beta chains listed as cytomegalovirus-associated.

CDR1 is GTSNPN and CDR2 is SVGIG in the germline V gene (reference sequence). The germline V and J ends were trimmed by 4 bases and 9 bases, with 10 bases remaining between them. This CDR3 is 11 amino acids long. The PCR employed 60 Vbeta primers together with 13 Jbeta primers. Some clones are missing from TCRdb's copy, which holds only in-frame ones; the method was immunoSEQ multiplex PCR. Among about 89,000 clones, around a tenth were seen once, and the ten largest hold approximately 5.1%. This clone has a handful of counts. Antigen specificity is unknown. This TCR came from a middle-aged man in good health and CMV-seropositive. The sample comprised PBMCs. This chain joins TRBV30 and TRBJ2-1; D may be TRBD1 (6 bases). The CDR3 protein is CAWTQGSEQFF. The CDR3 DNA reads as TGTGCCTGGACGCAGGGGTCTGAGCAGTTCTTC.